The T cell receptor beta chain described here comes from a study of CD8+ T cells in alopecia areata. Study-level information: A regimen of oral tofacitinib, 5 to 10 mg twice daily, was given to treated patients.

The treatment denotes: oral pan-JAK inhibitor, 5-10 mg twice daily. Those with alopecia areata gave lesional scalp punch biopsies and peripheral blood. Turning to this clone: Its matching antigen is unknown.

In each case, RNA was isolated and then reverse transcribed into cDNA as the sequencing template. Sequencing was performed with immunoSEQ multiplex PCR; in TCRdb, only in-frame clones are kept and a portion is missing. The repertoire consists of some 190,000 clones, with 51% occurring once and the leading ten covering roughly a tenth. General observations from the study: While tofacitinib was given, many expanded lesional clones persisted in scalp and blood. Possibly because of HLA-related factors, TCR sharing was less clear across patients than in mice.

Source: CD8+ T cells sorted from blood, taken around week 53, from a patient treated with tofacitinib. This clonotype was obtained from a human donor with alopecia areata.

In DNA form, the CDR3 reads TGTGCCAGCAGTTACTCCCGGCGGGGGGGCTTCGATGAGCAGTTCTTC. Translating it yields CASSYSRRGGFDEQFF. This chain uses TRBV6-5 with TRBJ2-1; 9 nucleotides line up with TRBD2. The CDR3 consists of 16 residues. Germline values: CDR1 MNHEY, CDR2 SVGAGI. Germline trimming cut 0 bases from V and 8 bases from J; bases unmatched to any gene: 8.